This TCR beta chain was recorded in a study of blood T cell repertoires in COVID-19. About the research overall: Samples came from the United States, Italy and Spain, spanning acute and convalescent COVID-19. From T cells, B-cell-depleted T cells, or PBMCs came the material, which was cDNA or gDNA.

Trimming removed 0 bases from V and 8 bases from J, with 8 bases in between. CDR3 length: 12 residues. Germline lookup yields CDR1 SGHNT and CDR2 YYREEE (reference sequence). Authors' data handling: The assay estimated nucleated cells by amplifying reference gene primers. Profiling relied on immunoSEQ multiplex PCR, and the TCRdb table lists in-frame clones only, not all of them. The D gene and trimming were derived from the DNA, and the V and J assignments and clone size from that table. The table has almost 500,000 clones, about 88% seen once. The sequencing sample was made of PBMCs or T cells enriched from blood (not recorded which). This TCR came from a woman aged 55-69 years who had recovered from COVID-19. The chain uses TRBV5-4 and TRBJ1-2; possible D gene TRBD1, 5 bases. CDR3 coding DNA: TGTGCCAGCAGCTTGGGGGGGGACGGCTACACCTTC. Protein product: CASSLGGDGYTF.